This paragraph covers one TCR beta chain sequence. Its cognate antigen has yet to be identified. Base qualities are missing; no much larger clone stands one base away. The data are from a study of radiotherapy plus CTLA-4 blockade in lung cancer (dated by TCRdb to about 2018). A note on the overall study: Among the enrolled patients, 15% to 20% had an objective response, and less than 40% reached disease control. The study at large found these results: Increased serum interferon-beta after radiation, together with early dynamic changes in blood T cell clones, were reported to be the strongest predictors of response. TCR clones derived from tumors expanded in peripheral blood after treatment with radiotherapy and ipilimumab.

CDR1 is given as SGHAT and CDR2 as FQDESV, both from the germline V gene (reference sequence). Trimming removed 5 bases from V and 8 bases from J; the gene matches leave 8 bases unexplained. The CDR3 measures 14 amino acids from cysteine to phenylalanine. Only CDR3 DNA is held: 42 bases, read in frame from base 1. In this study, focal radiation therapy paired with CTLA-4 blockade (ipilimumab) was tested in patients who had chemo-refractory metastatic non-small-cell lung cancer. Libraries were constructed by the immunoSEQ multiplex PCR assay. TCRdb retrieved this table from immuneACCESS and kept in-frame rearrangements only. Not all clones are present; in checked studies, unresolved V genes account for under half, and no reason is known for the remainder. The sample profile shows about 80,000 clones; about 90% of them were found once. In total, the top ten clones hold 2% to 2.5% of the sample.

Source: peripheral blood, taken from a patient treated with radiotherapy plus ipilimumab. This clonotype originated in a human donor with non-small cell lung cancer who had a partial response to radiotherapy plus ipilimumab. The rearrangement combines TRBV11-1 with TRBJ2-1, and 8 junction bases match TRBD2. In nucleotides, the sequence is TGTGCCAGCAGCGCCCGACTAGCGACTCATGAGCAGTTCTTC. Its translation reads: CASSARLATHEQFF.